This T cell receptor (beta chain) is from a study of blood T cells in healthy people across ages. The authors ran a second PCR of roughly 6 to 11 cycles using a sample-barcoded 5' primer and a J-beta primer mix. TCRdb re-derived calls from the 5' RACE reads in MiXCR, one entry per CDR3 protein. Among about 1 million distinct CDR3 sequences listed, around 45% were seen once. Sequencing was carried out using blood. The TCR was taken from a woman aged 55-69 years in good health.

The CDR3 bases are TGTGCCAGCAGCCAGACTAGCGGGAGATTCGGTGAGCAGTTCTTC. Protein: CASSQTSGRFGEQFF. The chain combines TRBV5-6 with TRBJ2-1, with 12 bases identical to TRBD2. Germline V gene data show CDR1 as SGHDT and CDR2 as YYEEEE. V was pared by 4 bases and J by 9 bases, with 8 bases of the junction left unmatched. The CDR3 extends over 15 amino acids.